This T cell receptor (beta chain) comes out of a study of T cell responses to AZD1222 COVID-19 vaccine. The repertoire was sequenced with immunoSEQ multiplex PCR; TCRdb's copy has only in-frame clones and lacks some. The table includes 210,000 or so clones, 85% to 95% detected once. Germline V lookup: CDR1 LGHDT, CDR2 YNNKEL (reference sequence). The CDR3 consists of 14 residues. V was pared by 11 bases and J by 4 bases, with 9 bases of the junction left unmatched. This specimen was peripheral blood, taken on day 0 of MenACWY control vaccination. The TCR sequence derives from an adult in good health. V gene TRBV3-1 (or the pseudogene TRBV3-2) combines with J gene TRBJ2-1; 9 bases line up with TRBD1. CDR3 amino acids: CACQNRGPYNEQFF. CDR3 sequence (DNA): TGTGCCTGCCAAAACAGGGGGCCTTACAATGAGCAGTTCTTC.